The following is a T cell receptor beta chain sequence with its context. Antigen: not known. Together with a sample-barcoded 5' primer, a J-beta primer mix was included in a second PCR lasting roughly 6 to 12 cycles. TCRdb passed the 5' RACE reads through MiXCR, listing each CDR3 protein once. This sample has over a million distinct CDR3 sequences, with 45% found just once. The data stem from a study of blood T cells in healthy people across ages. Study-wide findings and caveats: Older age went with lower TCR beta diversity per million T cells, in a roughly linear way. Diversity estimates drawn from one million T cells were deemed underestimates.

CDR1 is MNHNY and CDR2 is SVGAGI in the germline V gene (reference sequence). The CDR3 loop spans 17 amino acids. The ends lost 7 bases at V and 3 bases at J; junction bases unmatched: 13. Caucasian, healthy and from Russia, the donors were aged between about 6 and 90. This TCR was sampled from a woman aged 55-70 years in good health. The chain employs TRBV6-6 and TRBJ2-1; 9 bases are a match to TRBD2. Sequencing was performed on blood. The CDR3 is CASIPGGGGAGYNEQFF. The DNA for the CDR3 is TGTGCCAGCATCCCCGGTGGCGGGGGGGCCGGCTACAATGAGCAGTTCTTC.